This T cell receptor beta chain is drawn from a study of control samples from healthy donors and cancer patients (dated by TCRdb to the early 2020s). Library preparation was by the immunoSEQ multiplex PCR assay. This immuneACCESS table, as held by TCRdb, lists in-frame sequences with V and J called but not all clones. Of the missing ones, under half trace to an unresolved V gene in checked studies; the others have no known cause. Here the sample has over 70,000 clones; about 89% occur a single time. Of the sample, 9% to 10% falls within the top ten clones. CDR1 SGHRS and CDR2 YFSETQ are derived from the germline V gene. From the cysteine up to the phenylalanine, the CDR3 has a length of 16 residues. Only the CDR3 DNA is retained, 48 bases long and in frame from the first base. For this chain, trimming is 0 bases at the V end and 7 bases at the J end, and the number of junction bases without a gene match is 9.

In regard to this clone: Its antigen has not been determined. Qualities for individual bases were not recorded, and no much larger clone is one base off.

The clonotype originates from a woman aged 50 to 65 with colorectal cancer. Sequenced: PBMCs. The chain joins TRBV5-1 to TRBJ1-4; the junction holds 7 bases that match TRBD1. In nucleotide form, the sequence is TGCGCCAGCAGCTTGGCCTCAGGGGGAGGTGGTGAAAAACTGTTTTTT. Translated, this gives CASSLASGGGGEKLFF.